One sample yielded the 22 T cell receptor beta chains listed below, sequenced in a study of shared clonotypes between healthy human individuals. Some clones are missing from TCRdb's copy, which holds only in-frame ones; the method was immunoSEQ multiplex PCR. The table lists more than 500,000 clones, roughly 95% of them singletons. Specimen: naive CD4+ T cells sorted from blood. Documented subset: CD45RA+ positively selected. The receptors stem from a woman aged 25 to 39 in good health.

V and J are TRBV19 and TRBJ1-5; 7 nucleotides match TRBD1. J gave up 9 bases and V 4 bases, and 9 bases lay outside the gene matches. Germline assignment: CDR1 LNHDA and CDR2 SQIVND (reference sequence). CDR3 length: 14 amino acids. CDR3 residues: CASSSRTGDRPQHF. The CDR3, as DNA: TGTGCCAGTAGTAGCCGGACAGGTGATCGGCCCCAGCATTTT. Complete variable domain (other parts from reference TRBV19 and TRBJ1-5): DGGITQSPKYLFRKEGQNVTLSCEQNLNHDAMYWYRQDPGQGLRLIYYSQIVNDFQKGDIAEGYSVSREKKESFPLTVTSAQKNPTAFYLCASSSRTGDRPQHFGDGTRLSIL.

The chain employs TRBV7-8 and TRBJ2-3, with 7 bases matching TRBD2. V lost 1 base, J lost 4 bases, and 11 bases stayed unmatched. The CDR3 is 17 amino acids. CDR1 is SGHVS, CDR2 FQNEAQ, per germline. The DNA of the CDR3 is TGTGCCAGCAGCTTAGTCGCCCACTTTGCGGGAGCAGATACGCAGTATTTT. Translated, it gives CASSLVAHFAGADTQYF.

The gene calls are TRBV6-5 and TRBJ1-3, with a tentative D call TRBD1 (6 bases). The CDR3 extends over 14 amino acids. V shed 2 bases and J shed 3 bases, with 8 bases lying between them. The germline V gene encodes CDR1 MNHEY and CDR2 SVGAGI. In DNA, the CDR3 is TGTGCCAGCAGTTACGCAGGGGATGGAAACACCATATATTTT. It encodes CASSYAGDGNTIYF.

The chain combines TRBV28 with TRBJ2-1; no clear D. The CDR3 has 14 residues. The V end lost 2 bases, the J end lost 10 bases, and 15 bases lay between the germline ends. CDR1 and CDR2 from the germline V gene are MDHEN and SYDVKM. The CDR3 bases are TGTGCCAGCAGTTTAGGGCCCCCGTTGGGAGAGCAGTTCTTC. Amino acid sequence: CASSLGPPLGEQFF. Based on the CDR3 plus reference TRBV28 and TRBJ2-1, the full variable domain is DVKVTQSSRYLVKRTGEKVFLECVQDMDHENMFWYRQDPGLGLRLIYFSYDVKMKEKGDIPEGYSVSREKKERFSLILESASTNQTSMYLCASSLGPPLGEQFFGPGTRLTVL.

This sequence joins TRBV6-1 and TRBJ1-2; the D is unclear. V was trimmed by 6 bases and J by 3 bases, leaving 11 bases between them. The CDR3 is 13 amino acids. CDR1 and CDR2 (germline): MNHNS, SASEGT. The CDR3 loop reads CASSITGDYGYTF. CDR3 sequence (DNA): TGTGCCAGCAGCATCACCGGGGACTATGGCTACACCTTC.

The V call is TRBV6-1, the J call TRBJ2-7; tentative D call: TRBD1 (6 bases). Germline V gene lookup returns CDR1 MNHNS and CDR2 SASEGT. This CDR3 comprises 14 residues. Trimming left V 6 bases short and J 2 bases short, with 14 bases between. The chain's CDR3 is CASSTGTRAYEQYF. For the CDR3, the DNA is TGTGCCAGCAGCACGGGGACACGAGCCTACGAGCAGTACTTC.

The rearrangement links TRBV19 to TRBJ2-3; D tentatively reads TRBD1 or TRBD2 (6 bases each). Germline lookup yields CDR1 LNHDA and CDR2 SQIVND (reference sequence). This CDR3 comprises 14 residues. The V end was cut by 10 bases, the J end by 1 base, with 15 bases between. CDR3 residues: CATIQGGGTDTQYF. DNA for the CDR3: TGTGCCACCATACAGGGAGGTGGCACAGATACGCAGTATTTT.

J is TRBJ1-2 and V is TRBV9, with TRBD1 as a possible D gene (5 bases). The ends were cut back, 0 bases at V and 6 bases at J, with 15 bases in the middle. This CDR3 has 15 residues. The germline CDR1 and CDR2 sequences are SGDLS and YYNGEE. The CDR3 nucleotides are TGTGCCAGCAGCGTAGCGTTGGAGGGGTCCCATGGCTACACCTTC. Residues: CASSVALEGSHGYTF.

This clone was seen only a few times. This chain links TRBV10-1 with TRBJ1-2; D gene ambiguous. CDR3 length: 12 amino acids. The ends were cut back, 3 bases at V and 2 bases at J, with 4 bases in the middle. CDR1 and CDR2 from the germline V gene are WNHNN and SYGVQD (reference sequence). The CDR3: CASSDQNYGYTF. CDR3 sequence (DNA): TGCGCCAGCAGTGACCAGAACTATGGCTACACCTTC.

This chain connects TRBV19 to TRBJ1-3; D call uncertain. Germline CDR1 reads LNHDA; CDR2 reads SQIVND (reference sequence). CDR3 size: 18 residues. Trimming pared 6 bases from V and 0 bases from J, leaving 21 bases between. Here the CDR3 reads CASSTPEVWESSGNTIYF. CDR3 DNA: TGTGCCAGTAGCACCCCCGAGGTTTGGGAATCCTCTGGAAACACCATATATTTT.

V is TRBV7-9 and J is TRBJ2-1; 11 bases match TRBD2. The CDR3 has 17 residues. V was clipped by 5 bases and J by 1 base; unmatched bases: 7. CDR1 is SEHNR and CDR2 is FQNEAQ in the germline V gene (reference sequence). In DNA, the CDR3 is TGTGCCAGCAGCCTAGTAGCGGGAGGGCTGTCCTACAATGAGCAGTTCTTC. Translating it yields CASSLVAGGLSYNEQFF. Full variable domain (outside the CDR3, taken from reference TRBV7-9 and TRBJ2-1): DTGVSQNPRHKITKRGQNVTFRCDPISEHNRLYWYRQTLGQGPEFLTYFQNEAQLEKSRLLSDRFSAERPKGSFSTLEIQRTEQGDSAMYLCASSLVAGGLSYNEQFFGPGTRLTVL.

V gene TRBV6-4 combines with J gene TRBJ2-1, with TRBD2 identical over 10 bases. This CDR3 has 14 residues. V trimming: 6 bases; J trimming: 3 bases; junction bases outside the gene matches: 2. Germline values: CDR1 MRHNA, CDR2 SNTAGT. The CDR3 loop reads CASRPSGSYNEQFF. The CDR3 nucleotides are TGTGCCAGCAGGCCTAGCGGGAGCTACAATGAGCAGTTCTTC.

Comment on this clone: The junction differs from germline at one of its ends, possibly a read error. The rearrangement links TRBV4-1 to TRBJ1-3; weak D call: TRBD1 (6 bases). This CDR3 is built from 15 residues. The germline V gene encodes CDR1 MGHRA and CDR2 YSYEKL. Here the CDR3 DNA reads TGCGCCAGCAGCCAAGATGGCAGAGGGGGAAACACCAAATATTTT. Its protein product is CASSQDGRGGNTKYF.

V usage is TRBV12-5 and J usage is TRBJ2-6; tentative D call: TRBD2 (6 bases). Trimming left V 4 bases short and J 0 bases short, with 13 bases between. Germline-derived CDR1 and CDR2 are LGHNT and FRNRAP. The CDR3 has 17 amino acids. CDR3 DNA sequence: TGTGCTAGTGGTTGGAGGGCCCAGGGCTCTGGGGCCAACGTCCTGACTTTC. It specifies CASGWRAQGSGANVLTF. The whole variable domain, remainder taken from reference TRBV12-5 and TRBJ2-6, is DARVTQTPRHKVTEMGQEVTMRCQPILGHNTVFWYRQTMMQGLELLAYFRNRAPLDDSGMPKDRFSAEMPDATLATLKIQPSEPRDSAVYFCASGWRAQGSGANVLTFGAGSRLTVL.

This clone occurred once. The CDR3: CASGSGIREQYF. CDR3 nucleotide sequence: TGTGCCAGCGGGAGCGGGATACGCGAGCAGTACTTC. The chain uses TRBV28 and TRBJ2-7; TRBD2 matches 7 bases. The CDR3 consists of 12 residues. V was clipped by 8 bases and J by 6 bases; unmatched bases: 7. Germline CDR1 and CDR2: MDHEN and SYDVKM.

This rearrangement joins TRBV10-2 to TRBJ2-7; D gene uncertain. Germline V CDR1 and CDR2: WSHSY, SAAADI. V was pared by 4 bases and J by 3 bases, with 13 bases between. There are 14 residues in the CDR3. CDR3 coding DNA: TGCGCCAGCAGTGTTGCCGGAGCAAACTACGAGCAGTACTTC. It yields the protein CASSVAGANYEQYF.

The chain uses TRBV10-3 and TRBJ2-7; TRBD2 matches 13 bases. CDR3 length equals 17 residues. The germline V gene encodes CDR1 ENHRY and CDR2 SYGVKD. With 5 bases clipped from V and 2 bases from J, the junction kept 9 bases outside the gene matches. The chain's CDR3 is CAISLAGTSGVAYEQYF. DNA for the CDR3: TGTGCCATCAGTCTAGCCGGGACTAGCGGGGTGGCCTACGAGCAGTACTTC.

The chain combines TRBV7-6 with TRBJ1-3, with D tentatively TRBD1 (5 bases). V was trimmed by 3 bases and J by 0 bases, leaving 9 bases between them. This CDR3 is 15 amino acids long. The germline gives CDR1 SGHVS, CDR2 FNYEAQ. CDR3 DNA sequence: TGTGCCAGCAGCTTCGGGGGATCCTCTGGAAACACCATATATTTT. Translation: CASSFGGSSGNTIYF.

The rearrangement joins TRBV19 to TRBJ2-7; 8 bases fit TRBD1. The germline V gene encodes CDR1 LNHDA and CDR2 SQIVND (reference sequence). Trimming removed 4 bases from V and 5 bases from J; junction bases left unmatched: 22. CDR3 length equals 19 residues. CDR3 region: CASSNSGGRGLGPVNEQYF. DNA of the CDR3: TGTGCCAGTAGTAACAGTGGTGGCAGGGGGCTAGGTCCGGTGAACGAGCAGTACTTC. The entire variable domain, with the rest obtained from reference TRBV19 and TRBJ2-7, is as follows: DGGITQSPKYLFRKEGQNVTLSCEQNLNHDAMYWYRQDPGQGLRLIYYSQIVNDFQKGDIAEGYSVSREKKESFPLTVTSAQKNPTAFYLCASSNSGGRGLGPVNEQYFGPGTRLTVT.

This chain joins TRBV5-1 and TRBJ2-5, with TRBD1 identical over 7 bases. V lost 4 bases, J lost 9 bases, and 9 bases stayed unmatched. Germline V gene data show CDR1 as SGHRS and CDR2 as YFSETQ. The CDR3 contains 13 residues. The CDR3 loop reads CASSMGTVWSQYF. The CDR3, as DNA: TGCGCCAGCAGCATGGGGACAGTTTGGTCCCAGTACTTC.

J is TRBJ2-5 and V is TRBV5-1; 9 bases are a match to TRBD2. From germline, CDR1 is SGHRS and CDR2 YFSETQ. The ends lost 1 base at V and 2 bases at J; junction bases unmatched: 6. The CDR3 has 16 residues. CDR3 coding DNA: TGCGCCAGCAGCTTGCTACTAGCGGGCGCACAAGAGACCCAGTACTTC. The encoded protein is CASSLLLAGAQETQYF.

The gene calls are TRBV4-1 and TRBJ2-2; D remains ambiguous. Germline CDR1 is MGHRA and CDR2 is YSYEKL. The CDR3 loop spans 14 amino acids. V dropped 0 bases and J dropped 6 bases, with 8 bases sitting between them. The chain's CDR3 is CASSQDSAAGELFF. The CDR3, as DNA: TGCGCCAGCAGCCAAGACAGTGCTGCCGGGGAGCTGTTTTTT.